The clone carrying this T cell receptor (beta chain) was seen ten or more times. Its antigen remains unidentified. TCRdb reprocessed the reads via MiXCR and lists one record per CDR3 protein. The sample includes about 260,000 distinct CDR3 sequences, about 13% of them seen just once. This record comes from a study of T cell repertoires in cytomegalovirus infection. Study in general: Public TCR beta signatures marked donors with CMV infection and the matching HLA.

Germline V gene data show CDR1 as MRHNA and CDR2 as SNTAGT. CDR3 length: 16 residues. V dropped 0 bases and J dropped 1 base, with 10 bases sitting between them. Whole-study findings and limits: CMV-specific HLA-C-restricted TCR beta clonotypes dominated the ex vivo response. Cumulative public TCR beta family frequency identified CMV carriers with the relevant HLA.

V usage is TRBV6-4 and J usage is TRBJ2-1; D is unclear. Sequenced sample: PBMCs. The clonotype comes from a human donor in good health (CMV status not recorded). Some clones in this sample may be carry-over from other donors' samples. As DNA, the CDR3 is TGTGCCAGCAGTGACTCGAAAGCTGGGTCCTACAATGAGCAGTTCTTC. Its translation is CASSDSKAGSYNEQFF.